This TCR beta chain originates from a study of cytomegalovirus exposure and HLA in healthy donors. Study overall: Approximately 85 million unique TCRs from HLA-typed donors were held in an early release of data.

J gave up 0 bases and V 5 bases, and 4 bases lay outside the gene matches. CDR1 and CDR2 (germline): SGDLS, YYNGEE. The CDR3 runs 15 residues. Whole-study results and caveats: Serostatus for CMV was the only available immune exposure information. Excluded: some indistinguishable V segments such as TRBV6-2 and TRBV6-3.

Healthy bone marrow donors supplied every sample. A note on this clone: Its antigen is undetermined.

Vbeta (60) and Jbeta (13) primers were used in the PCR. Measured with immunoSEQ multiplex PCR; TCRdb has only the in-frame clones, and not every one. Here the sample spans fewer than 250,000 clones, over 75% being singletons. The origin of this receptor is a human donor in good health. The V call is TRBV9, the J call TRBJ2-2; 7 bases line up with TRBD1. The sample was PBMCs. CDR3 in DNA: TGTGCCAGCAGGACCGGGACAGCGAACACCGGGGAGCTGTTTTTT. Protein: CASRTGTANTGELFF.